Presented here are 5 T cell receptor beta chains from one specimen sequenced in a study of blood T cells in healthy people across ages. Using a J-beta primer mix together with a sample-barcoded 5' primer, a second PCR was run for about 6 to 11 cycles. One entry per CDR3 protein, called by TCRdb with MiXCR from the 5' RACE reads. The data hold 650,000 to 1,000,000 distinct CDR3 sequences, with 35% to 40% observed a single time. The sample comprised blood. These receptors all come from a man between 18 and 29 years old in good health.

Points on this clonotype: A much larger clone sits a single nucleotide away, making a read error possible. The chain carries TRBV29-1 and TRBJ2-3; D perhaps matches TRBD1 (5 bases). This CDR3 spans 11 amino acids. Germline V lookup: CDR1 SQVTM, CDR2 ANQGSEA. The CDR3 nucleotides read TGCAGCGCTGAAACAGGAGATACGCAGTATTTT. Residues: CSAETGDTQYF.

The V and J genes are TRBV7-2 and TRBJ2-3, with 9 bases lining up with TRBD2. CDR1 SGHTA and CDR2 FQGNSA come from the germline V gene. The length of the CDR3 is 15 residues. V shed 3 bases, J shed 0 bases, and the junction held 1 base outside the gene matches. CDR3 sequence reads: CASSFLAGSTDTQYF. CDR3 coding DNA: TGTGCCAGCAGCTTTCTAGCGGGGAGCACAGATACGCAGTATTTT.

The CDR3 nucleotides read TGTGCCAGCTCACCCGGGACAGATAATGGCTACACCTTC. The encoded protein is CASSPGTDNGYTF. The rearrangement links TRBV18 to TRBJ1-2; 7 bases align to TRBD1. Germline CDR1 and CDR2: KGHSH and LQKENI. V gave up 3 bases and J gave up 6 bases; unmatched junction bases: 4. CDR3 length: 13 residues.

DNA for the CDR3: TGTGCCAGCAGCTTTGGGACAGGTGACCAAGAGACCCAGTACTTC. The encoded protein is CASSFGTGDQETQYF. This chain joins TRBV7-2 and TRBJ2-5; 8 bases match TRBD1. This CDR3 is 15 amino acids long. The germline gives CDR1 SGHTA, CDR2 FQGNSA. The ends lost 3 bases at V and 0 bases at J; junction bases unmatched: 3.

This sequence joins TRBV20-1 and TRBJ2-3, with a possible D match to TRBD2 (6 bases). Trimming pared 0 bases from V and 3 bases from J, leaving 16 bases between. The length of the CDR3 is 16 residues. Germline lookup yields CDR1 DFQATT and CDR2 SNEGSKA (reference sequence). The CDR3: CSARDWAAGPTDTQYF. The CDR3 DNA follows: TGCAGTGCTAGAGATTGGGCCGCGGGACCGACAGATACGCAGTATTTT.